Listed here are 9 T cell receptor beta chains from one sample, sequenced in a study of shared clonotypes between healthy human individuals. Sequencing was performed with immunoSEQ multiplex PCR; in TCRdb, only in-frame clones are kept and a portion is missing. The sample holds around 430,000 clones, about 85% seen once. Sample: PBMCs. The source of these receptors is a woman between 35 and 50 years old in good health. Some clones in this sample may be carry-over from other donors' samples.

This clone has just a few counts. V and J are TRBV30 and TRBJ2-2; 7 positions match TRBD1. V lost 2 bases, J lost 6 bases, and 9 bases stayed unmatched. Germline V gene lookup returns CDR1 GTSNPN and CDR2 SVGIG (reference sequence). This CDR3 comprises 15 residues. The CDR3 here is CAWSMTTGRPGELFF. CDR3 nucleotides: TGTGCCTGGAGTATGACGACAGGGCGTCCCGGGGAGCTGTTTTTT. The complete variable domain, with remaining parts taken from reference TRBV30 and TRBJ2-2, reads SQTIHQWPATLVQPVGSPLSLECTVEGTSNPNLYWYRQAAGRGLQLLFYSVGIGQISSEVPQNLSASRPQDRQFILSSKKLLLSDSGFYLCAWSMTTGRPGELFFGEGSRLTVL.

The genes are TRBV11-2 and TRBJ2-7, with 9 bases lining up with TRBD1. Losses at the gene ends were 7 bases for V and 7 bases for J; bases not matched to a gene: 11. The CDR3 length is 14 residues. Germline CDR1 SGHAT, CDR2 FQNNGV. The CDR3 region is CASTSGTGRGEQYF. The DNA of the CDR3 is TGTGCCAGCACCTCTGGGACAGGGAGGGGGGAGCAGTACTTC.

The chain couples TRBV7-9 to TRBJ2-2; D is undetermined. With 7 bases removed from V and 6 bases from J, the gap between germline ends came to 6 bases. The germline gives CDR1 SEHNR, CDR2 FQNEAQ (reference sequence). The CDR3 spans 11 residues. In DNA, the CDR3 is TGTGCCAGCATTGCTCCCGGGGAGCTGTTTTTT. Amino acids: CASIAPGELFF.

The V call is TRBV5-4, the J call TRBJ2-3, with 7 bases that match TRBD2. Germline V gives CDR1 SGHNT, CDR2 YYREEE (reference sequence). J lost 4 bases, V lost 4 bases, and 6 bases had no gene match. CDR3 length: 14 residues. The CDR3 protein is CASSTGLVADTQYF. CDR3 DNA: TGTGCCAGCAGCACCGGACTAGTTGCAGATACGCAGTATTTT.

This chain connects TRBV5-6 to TRBJ2-3, with TRBD2 matching over 14 bases. There are 15 residues in the CDR3. The J segment lost 6 bases and the V segment lost 4 bases, leaving 4 bases of the junction unmatched. Germline CDR1 is SGHDT and CDR2 is YYEEEE. This chain's CDR3 is CASSGTSGSTDTQYF. CDR3 in DNA: TGTGCCAGCAGCGGGACTAGCGGGAGTACGGATACGCAGTATTTT.

This clone was seen more than once but under ten times. The rearrangement joins TRBV10-3 to TRBJ2-1, with 9 bases aligning to TRBD2. Germline CDR1 reads ENHRY; CDR2 reads SYGVKD. Trimming cost V 3 bases and J 5 bases; bases outside gene matches: 8. The CDR3 contains 16 residues. CDR3 sequence (DNA): TGTGCCATCAGTGATTTCGCGGGAGGGGGCCACAATGAGCAGTTCTTC. Amino acids: CAISDFAGGGHNEQFF.

The chain combines TRBV19 with TRBJ1-1; 10 bases are shared with TRBD1. CDR3 length: 14 amino acids. Per the germline V gene, CDR1 is LNHDA and CDR2 is SQIVND (reference sequence). J lost 3 bases, V lost 6 bases, and 4 bases had no gene match. Here the CDR3 DNA reads TGTGCCAGTAGGACAGGGGGCTTTCACACTGAAGCTTTCTTT. It translates to CASRTGGFHTEAFF.

The chain combines TRBV2 with TRBJ1-1; the D is unclear. The CDR3 contains 14 residues. CDR1 is SNHLY and CDR2 is FYNNEI in the germline V gene. Deletions cut 5 bases from V and 5 bases from J, with 15 bases between. CDR3 loop: CASSTYRLGTEAFF. The CDR3 bases are TGTGCCAGCAGTACCTACCGATTGGGGACTGAAGCTTTCTTT.

The chain employs TRBV18 and TRBJ2-5, with D possibly matching TRBD2 (6 bases). V shed 2 bases and J shed 5 bases, with 15 bases lying between them. CDR3 length equals 15 residues. Germline V CDR1 and CDR2: KGHSH, LQKENI. The CDR3 protein is CASSPWEALGETQYF. In nucleotides, the CDR3 is TGTGCCAGCTCACCATGGGAGGCCCTGGGGGAGACCCAGTACTTC.